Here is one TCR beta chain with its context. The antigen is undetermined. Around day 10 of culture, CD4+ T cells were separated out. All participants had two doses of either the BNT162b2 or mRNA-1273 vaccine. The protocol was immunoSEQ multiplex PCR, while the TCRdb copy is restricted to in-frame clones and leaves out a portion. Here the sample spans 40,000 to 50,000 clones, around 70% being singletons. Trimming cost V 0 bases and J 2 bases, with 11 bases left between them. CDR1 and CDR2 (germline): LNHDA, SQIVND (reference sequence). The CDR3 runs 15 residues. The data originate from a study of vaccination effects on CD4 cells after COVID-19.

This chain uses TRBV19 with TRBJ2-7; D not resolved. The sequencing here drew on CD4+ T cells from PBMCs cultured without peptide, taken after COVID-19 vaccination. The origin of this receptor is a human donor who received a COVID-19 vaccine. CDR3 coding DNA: TGTGCCAGTAGTATAGAGTGGTTTGAGGCCTACGAGCAGTACTTC. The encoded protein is CASSIEWFEAYEQYF.